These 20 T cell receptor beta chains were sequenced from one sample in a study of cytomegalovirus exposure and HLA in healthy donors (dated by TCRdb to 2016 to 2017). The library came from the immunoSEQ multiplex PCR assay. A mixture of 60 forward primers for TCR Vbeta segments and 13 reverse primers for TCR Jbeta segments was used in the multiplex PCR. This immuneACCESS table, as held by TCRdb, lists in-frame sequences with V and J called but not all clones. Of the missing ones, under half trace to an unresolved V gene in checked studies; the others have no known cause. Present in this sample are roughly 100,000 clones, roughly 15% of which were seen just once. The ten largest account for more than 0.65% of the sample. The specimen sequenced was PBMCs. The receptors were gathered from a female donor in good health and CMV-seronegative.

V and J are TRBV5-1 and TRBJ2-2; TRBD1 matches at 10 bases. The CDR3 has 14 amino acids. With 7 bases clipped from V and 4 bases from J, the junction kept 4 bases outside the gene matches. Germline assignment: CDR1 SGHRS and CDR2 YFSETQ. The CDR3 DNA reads TGCGCCAGCCGGGGACAGGGGCTCACCGGGGAGCTGTTTTTT. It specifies CASRGQGLTGELFF.

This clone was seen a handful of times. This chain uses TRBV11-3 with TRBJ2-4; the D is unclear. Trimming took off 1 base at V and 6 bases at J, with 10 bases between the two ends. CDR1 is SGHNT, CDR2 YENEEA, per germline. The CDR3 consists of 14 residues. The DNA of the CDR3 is TGTGCCAGCAGCTTAGGTTGGCCAGGAAACATTCAGTACTTC. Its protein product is CASSLGWPGNIQYF.

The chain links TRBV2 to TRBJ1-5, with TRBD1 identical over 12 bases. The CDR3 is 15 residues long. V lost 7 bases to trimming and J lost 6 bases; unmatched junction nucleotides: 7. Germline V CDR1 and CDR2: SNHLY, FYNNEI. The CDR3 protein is CASTTRDRGLQPQHF. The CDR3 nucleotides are TGTGCCAGCACAACTAGGGACAGGGGGCTTCAGCCCCAGCATTTT.

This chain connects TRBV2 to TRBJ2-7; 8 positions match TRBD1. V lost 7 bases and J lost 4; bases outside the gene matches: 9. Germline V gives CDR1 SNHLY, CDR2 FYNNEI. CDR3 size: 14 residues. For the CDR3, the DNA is TGTGCCAGCACCACGGACAGGGCCGCTTACGAGCAGTACTTC. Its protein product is CASTTDRAAYEQYF.

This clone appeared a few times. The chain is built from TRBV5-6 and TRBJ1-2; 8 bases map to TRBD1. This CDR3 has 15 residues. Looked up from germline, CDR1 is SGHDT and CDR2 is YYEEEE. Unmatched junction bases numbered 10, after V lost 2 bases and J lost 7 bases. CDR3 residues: CASSFTGQALGGYTF. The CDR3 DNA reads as TGTGCCAGCAGCTTTACGGGACAGGCCCTTGGTGGCTACACCTTC.

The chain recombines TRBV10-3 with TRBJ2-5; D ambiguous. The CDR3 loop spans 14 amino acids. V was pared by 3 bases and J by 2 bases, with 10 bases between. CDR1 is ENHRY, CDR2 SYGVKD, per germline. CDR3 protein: CAISESLAQETQYF. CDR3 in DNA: TGTGCCATCAGTGAATCTTTAGCTCAAGAGACCCAGTACTTC.

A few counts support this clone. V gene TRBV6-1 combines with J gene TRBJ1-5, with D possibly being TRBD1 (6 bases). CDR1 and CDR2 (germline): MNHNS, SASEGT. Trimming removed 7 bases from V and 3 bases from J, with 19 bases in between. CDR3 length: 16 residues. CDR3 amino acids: CASNDPRTAYNQPQHF. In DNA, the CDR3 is TGTGCCAGCAATGACCCGAGGACAGCCTACAATCAGCCCCAGCATTTT.

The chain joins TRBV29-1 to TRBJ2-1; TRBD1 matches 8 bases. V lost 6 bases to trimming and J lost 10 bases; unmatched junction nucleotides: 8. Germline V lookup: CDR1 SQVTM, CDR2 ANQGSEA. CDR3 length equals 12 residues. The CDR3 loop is CSVAPGQGEQFF. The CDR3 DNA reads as TGCAGCGTCGCCCCAGGACAGGGCGAGCAGTTCTTC.

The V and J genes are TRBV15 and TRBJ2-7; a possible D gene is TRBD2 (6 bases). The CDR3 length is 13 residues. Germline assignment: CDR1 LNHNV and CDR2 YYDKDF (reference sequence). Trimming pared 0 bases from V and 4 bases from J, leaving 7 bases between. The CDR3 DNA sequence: TGTGCCACCAGCAGAGATCTAGCGTACGAGCAGTACTTC. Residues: CATSRDLAYEQYF.

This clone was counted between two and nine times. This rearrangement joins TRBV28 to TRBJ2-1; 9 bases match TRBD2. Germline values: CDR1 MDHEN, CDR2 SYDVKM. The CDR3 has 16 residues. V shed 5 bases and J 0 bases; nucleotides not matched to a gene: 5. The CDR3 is CASSAQREDSYNEQFF. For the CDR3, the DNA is TGTGCCAGCAGTGCTCAGCGGGAGGACTCCTACAATGAGCAGTTCTTC.

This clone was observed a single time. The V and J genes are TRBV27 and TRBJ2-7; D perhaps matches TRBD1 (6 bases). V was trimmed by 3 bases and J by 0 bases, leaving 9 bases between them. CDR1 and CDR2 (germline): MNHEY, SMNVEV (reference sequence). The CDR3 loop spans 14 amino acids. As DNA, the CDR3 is TGTGCCAGCAGTTTTCAGGGGTCCTCCTACGAGCAGTACTTC. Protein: CASSFQGSSYEQYF.

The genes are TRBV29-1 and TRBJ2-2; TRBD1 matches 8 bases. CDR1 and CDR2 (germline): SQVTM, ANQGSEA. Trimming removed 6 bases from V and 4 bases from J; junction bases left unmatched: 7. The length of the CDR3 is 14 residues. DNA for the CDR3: TGCAGCGTCGCAGGGGGCCTAAGCACCGGGGAGCTGTTTTTT. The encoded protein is CSVAGGLSTGELFF.

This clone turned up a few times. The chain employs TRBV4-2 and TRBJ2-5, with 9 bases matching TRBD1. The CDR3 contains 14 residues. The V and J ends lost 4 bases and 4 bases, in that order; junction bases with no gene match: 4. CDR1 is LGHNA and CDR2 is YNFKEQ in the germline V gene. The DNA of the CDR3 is TGTGCCAGCAGCCGTGGACAGGGGCGAGAGACCCAGTACTTC. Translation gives CASSRGQGRETQYF.

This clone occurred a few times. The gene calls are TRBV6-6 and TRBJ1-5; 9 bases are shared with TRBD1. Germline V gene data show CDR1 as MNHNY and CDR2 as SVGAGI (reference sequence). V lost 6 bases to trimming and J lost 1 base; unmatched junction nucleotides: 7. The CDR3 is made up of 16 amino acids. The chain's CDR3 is CASRAGQGNSNQPQHF. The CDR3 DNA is TGTGCCAGCAGAGCGGGACAGGGTAACAGCAATCAGCCCCAGCATTTT.

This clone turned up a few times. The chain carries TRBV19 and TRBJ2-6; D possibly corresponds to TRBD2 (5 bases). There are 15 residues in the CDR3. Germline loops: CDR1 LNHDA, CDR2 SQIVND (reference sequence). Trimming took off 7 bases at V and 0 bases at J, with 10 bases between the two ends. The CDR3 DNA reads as TGTGCCAGTACCCTCCGGGGCTCTGGGGCCAACGTCCTGACTTTC. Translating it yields CASTLRGSGANVLTF.

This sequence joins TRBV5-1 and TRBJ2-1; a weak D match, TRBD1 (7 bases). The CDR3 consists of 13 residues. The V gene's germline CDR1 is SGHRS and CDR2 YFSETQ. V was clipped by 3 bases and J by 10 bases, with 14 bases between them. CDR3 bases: TGCGCCAGCAGCTGGGGCAGGGGGGAAGAGCAGTTCTTC. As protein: CASSWGRGEEQFF.

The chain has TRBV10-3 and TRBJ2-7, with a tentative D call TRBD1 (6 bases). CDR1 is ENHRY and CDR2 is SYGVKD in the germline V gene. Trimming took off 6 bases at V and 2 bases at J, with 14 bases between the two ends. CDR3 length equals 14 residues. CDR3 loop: CAIRSNTGPYEQYF. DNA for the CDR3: TGTGCCATCAGGTCAAATACAGGGCCCTACGAGCAGTACTTC.

In nucleotides, the CDR3 is TGTGCCAGCAGTTTGCGGACAGGGCCTGAAGCTTTCTTT. This gives the protein CASSLRTGPEAFF. The chain combines TRBV27 with TRBJ1-1; TRBD1 agrees at 8 bases. V lost 3 bases to trimming and J lost 6 bases; unmatched junction nucleotides: 3. The germline V gene encodes CDR1 MNHEY and CDR2 SMNVEV (reference sequence). The CDR3 has 13 residues.

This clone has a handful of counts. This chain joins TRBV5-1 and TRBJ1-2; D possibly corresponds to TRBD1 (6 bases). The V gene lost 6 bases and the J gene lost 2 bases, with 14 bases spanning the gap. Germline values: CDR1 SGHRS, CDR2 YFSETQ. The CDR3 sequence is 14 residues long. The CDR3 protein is CASTQTGGNYGYTF. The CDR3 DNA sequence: TGCGCCAGCACCCAGACAGGAGGAAACTATGGCTACACCTTC.

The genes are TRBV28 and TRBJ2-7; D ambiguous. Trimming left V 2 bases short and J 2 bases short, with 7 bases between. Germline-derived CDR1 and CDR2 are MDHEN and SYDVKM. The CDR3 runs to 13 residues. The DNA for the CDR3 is TGTGCCAGCAGTTTACAGGTTCCCTACGAGCAGTACTTC. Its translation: CASSLQVPYEQYF. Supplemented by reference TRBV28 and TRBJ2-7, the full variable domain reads DVKVTQSSRYLVKRTGEKVFLECVQDMDHENMFWYRQDPGLGLRLIYFSYDVKMKEKGDIPEGYSVSREKKERFSLILESASTNQTSMYLCASSLQVPYEQYFGPGTRLTVT.